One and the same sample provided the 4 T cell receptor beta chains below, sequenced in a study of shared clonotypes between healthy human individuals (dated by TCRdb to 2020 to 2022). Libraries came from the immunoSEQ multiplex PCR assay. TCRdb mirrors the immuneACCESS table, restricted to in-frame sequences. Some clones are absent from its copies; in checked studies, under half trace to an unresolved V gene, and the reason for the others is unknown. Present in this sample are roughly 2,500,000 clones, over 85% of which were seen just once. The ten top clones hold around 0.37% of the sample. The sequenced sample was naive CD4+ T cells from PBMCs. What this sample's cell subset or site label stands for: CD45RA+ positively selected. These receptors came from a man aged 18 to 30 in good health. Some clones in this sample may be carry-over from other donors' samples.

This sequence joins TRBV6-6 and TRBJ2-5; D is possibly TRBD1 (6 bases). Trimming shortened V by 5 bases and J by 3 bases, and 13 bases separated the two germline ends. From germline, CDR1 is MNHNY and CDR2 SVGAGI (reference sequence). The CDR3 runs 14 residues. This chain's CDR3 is CASSRDMREETQYF. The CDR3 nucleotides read TGTGCCAGCAGTAGGGACATGAGGGAAGAGACCCAGTACTTC.

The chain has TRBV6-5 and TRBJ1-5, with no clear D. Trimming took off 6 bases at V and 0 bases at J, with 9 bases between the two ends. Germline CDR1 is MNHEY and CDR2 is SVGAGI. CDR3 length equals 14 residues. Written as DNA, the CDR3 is TGTGCCAGCAGATTCTCCAGTAGCAATCAGCCCCAGCATTTT. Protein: CASRFSSSNQPQHF.

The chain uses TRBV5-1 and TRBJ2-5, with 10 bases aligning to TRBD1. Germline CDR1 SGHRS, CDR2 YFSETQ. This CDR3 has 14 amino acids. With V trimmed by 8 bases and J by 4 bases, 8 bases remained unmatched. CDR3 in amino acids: CASTDRGLGETQYF. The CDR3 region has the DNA TGCGCCAGTACTGACAGGGGGCTTGGAGAGACCCAGTACTTC.

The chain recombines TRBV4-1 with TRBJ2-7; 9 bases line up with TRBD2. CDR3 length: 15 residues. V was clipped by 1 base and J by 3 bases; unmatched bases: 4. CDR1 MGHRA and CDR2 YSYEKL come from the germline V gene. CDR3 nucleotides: TGCGCCAGCAGCCAAGTGGTAGCGGGAGTCTACGAGCAGTACTTC. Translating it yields CASSQVVAGVYEQYF.